The 4 T cell receptor beta chains in this list originate from one sample, sequenced in a study of a mutant IDH1 vaccine in newly diagnosed glioma. Described time point: week 11, during vaccination. Vaccinated patients received 300 ug of mutant IDH1 20-mer peptide per dose, with topical imiquimod. No antigen has been assigned to these receptors. The assay was immunoSEQ multiplex PCR, and TCRdb's table has in-frame clones only and misses some. The sample gives tens of thousands of clones, about four fifths of which show up once; approximately 6.1% is in the top ten. The sample in question was PBMCs, obtained from a glioma patient whose treatment included an IDH1 peptide vaccine. These TCRs come from a man aged 50 to 60 with glioma.

The V call is TRBV14, the J call TRBJ2-5; D gene ambiguous. V was trimmed by 6 bases and J by 5 bases, leaving 7 bases between them. Germline V gene data show CDR1 as SGHDN and CDR2 as FVKESK. The CDR3 covers 11 residues. CDR3 sequence (DNA): TGTGCCAGCAGTCTTATGGAGACCCAGTACTTC. This gives the protein CASSLMETQYF.

The V and J genes are TRBV5-6 and TRBJ1-1, with 10 bases matching TRBD1. Germline V CDR1 and CDR2: SGHDT, YYEEEE. The V gene end was trimmed by 0 bases and the J gene end by 4 bases; junction bases not matched to a gene: 0. The CDR3 length is 14 residues. The CDR3 DNA reads TGTGCCAGCAGCTTGGGGGACAGGGGCACTGAAGCTTTCTTT. It is translated as CASSLGDRGTEAFF.

The chain links TRBV5-1 to TRBJ2-5; D is ambiguous. Germline loops: CDR1 SGHRS, CDR2 YFSETQ. The V end was cut by 1 base, the J end by 1 base, with 5 bases between. This CDR3 has 13 amino acids. DNA of the CDR3: TGCGCCAGCAGCTTGTTGATCCAAGAGACCCAGTACTTC. Protein sequence: CASSLLIQETQYF. The full variable domain, its missing parts supplied by reference TRBV5-1 and TRBJ2-5, is KAGVTQTPRYLIKTRGQQVTLSCSPISGHRSVSWYQQTPGQGLQFLFEYFSETQRNKGNFPGRFSGRQFSNSRSEMNVSTLELGDSALYLCASSLLIQETQYFGPGTRLLVL.

The genes are TRBV6-5 and TRBJ2-3; D is perhaps TRBD2 (7 bases). The V end was cut by 6 bases, the J end by 3 bases, with 13 bases between. Looked up from germline, CDR1 is MNHEY and CDR2 is SVGAGI. The CDR3 length is 14 residues. CDR3 loop: CASSPGGRTDTQYF. DNA for the CDR3: TGTGCCAGCAGCCCGGGGGGCCGAACAGATACGCAGTATTTT.